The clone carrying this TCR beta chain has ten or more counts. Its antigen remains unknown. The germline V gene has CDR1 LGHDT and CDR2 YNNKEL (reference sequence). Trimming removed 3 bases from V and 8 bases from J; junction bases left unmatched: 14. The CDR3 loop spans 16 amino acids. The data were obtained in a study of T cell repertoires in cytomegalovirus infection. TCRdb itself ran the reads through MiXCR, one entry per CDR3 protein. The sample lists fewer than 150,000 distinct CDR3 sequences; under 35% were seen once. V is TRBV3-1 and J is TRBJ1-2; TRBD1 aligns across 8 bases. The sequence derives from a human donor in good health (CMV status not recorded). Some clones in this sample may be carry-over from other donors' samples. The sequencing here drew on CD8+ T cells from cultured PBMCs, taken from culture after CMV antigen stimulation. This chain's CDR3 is CASSQTIDRGQGGYTF. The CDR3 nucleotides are TGTGCCAGCAGCCAGACTATAGACAGGGGCCAGGGGGGCTACACCTTC. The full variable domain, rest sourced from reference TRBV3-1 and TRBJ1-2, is DTAVSQTPKYLVTQMGNDKSIKCEQNLGHDTMYWYKQDSKKFLKIMFSYNNKELIINETVPNRFSPKSPDKAHLNLHINSLELGDSAVYFCASSQTIDRGQGGYTFGSGTRLTVV.